The rows below give T cell receptor beta chains drawn from one sample of a study of T-cell reconstitution after alpha-beta-depleted transplantation in children. From the PCR reads, TCRdb called clonotypes with MiXCR, one entry per CDR3 protein. This sample has approximately 270,000 distinct CDR3 sequences, with about 24% found just once. Sequencing was performed on PBMCs, mostly from graft donor cells, taken 360 days after TCRalphabeta/CD19-depleted stem cell transplant. These receptors all come from a female patient younger than 10 who had a stem cell transplant for congenital amegakaryocytic thrombocytopenia, so the T cells may come from the graft donor. Each CDR3 is given with its conserved first and last residue. A D gene is named only where the DNA matches it firmly. Expanded clones get a size class; other rows say once, few or many, or leave the size out.

>few|TRBJ2-1|TRBV12-3/TRBV12-4|NA
CASSFLASSYNEQFF
TGTGCCAGCAGTTTCCTAGCGAGCTCCTACAATGAGCAGTTCTTC
>NA|TRBJ2-2|TRBV2|NA
CASSGTSNTGELFF
TGTGCCAGCAGCGGGACCTCGAACACCGGGGAGCTGTTTTTT
>NA|TRBJ2-4|TRBV11-2|NA
CASSFQGGKNIQYF
TGTGCCAGCAGCTTTCAGGGAGGTAAAAACATTCAGTACTTC
>once|TRBJ2-2|TRBV6-5|NA
CASSYSLGGELFF
TGTGCCAGCAGTTACTCGTTGGGCGGGGAGCTGTTTTTT
>NA|TRBJ2-3|TRBV7-2|NA
CASSVADTQYF
TGTGCCAGCAGCGTGGCAGATACGCAGTATTTT
>NA|TRBJ2-7|TRBV11-2|TRBD1
CASSLGNRGQYF
TGTGCCAGCAGCTTAGGGAACAGGGGGCAGTACTTC
>few|TRBJ2-7|TRBV12-3/TRBV12-4|TRBD2
CASSVSGSPPYEQYF
TGTGCCAGCAGTGTTAGCGGGAGTCCCCCCTACGAGCAGTACTTC
>NA|TRBJ2-7|TRBV24-1|TRBD1
CATSDSGTGFDEQYF
TGTGCCACCAGTGATTCCGGGACAGGGTTCGACGAGCAGTACTTC
>few|TRBJ2-1|TRBV20-1|NA
CSARIYNEQFF
TGCAGTGCTAGAATCTACAATGAGCAGTTCTTC
>few|TRBJ1-5|TRBV5-6|NA
CASSFQGANDYPQHF
TGTGCCAGCAGCTTTCAGGGAGCCAATGATTATCCCCAGCATTTT
>few|TRBJ2-7|TRBV5-6|NA
CASSFGLTTLDEQYF
TGTGCCAGCAGCTTCGGACTAACGACCCTGGACGAGCAGTACTTC
>many|TRBJ2-4|TRBV12-3/TRBV12-4|NA
CASRPTGIQNIQYF
TGTGCCAGCAGGCCGACAGGAATTCAAAACATTCAGTACTTC
>NA|TRBJ2-7|TRBV20-1|NA
CSARDRSRSSYEQYF
TGCAGTGCTAGAGATCGGTCTAGAAGCTCCTACGAGCAGTACTTC
>NA|TRBJ2-5|TRBV5-1|TRBD1
CASSSRQGVAPGSETQYF
TGCGCCAGCAGCAGCCGACAGGGTGTAGCGCCCGGGTCGGAGACCCAGTACTTC